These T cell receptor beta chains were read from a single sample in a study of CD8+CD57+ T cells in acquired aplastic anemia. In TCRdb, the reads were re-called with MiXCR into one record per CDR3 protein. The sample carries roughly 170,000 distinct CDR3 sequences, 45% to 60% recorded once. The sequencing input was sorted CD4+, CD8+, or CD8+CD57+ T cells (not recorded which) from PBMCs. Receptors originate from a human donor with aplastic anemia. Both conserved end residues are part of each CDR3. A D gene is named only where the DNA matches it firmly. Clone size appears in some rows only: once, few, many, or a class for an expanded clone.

TGTGCCTCCCGTACTTCTGGGGCCAACGTCCTGACTTTC,CASRTSGANVLTF,TRBJ2-6,.,.,TRBV7-8
TGTGCCAGCAGTGGACTAGACGGGGAGGAGCAGTTCTTC,CASSGLDGEEQFF,TRBJ2-1,TRBD2,.,TRBV7-3
TGTGCCAGCAGGTTAGAGACGAACACTGAAGCTTTCTTT,CASRLETNTEAFF,TRBJ1-1,.,many,TRBV12-3/TRBV12-4
TGCAGTGCTAGTGTGGAGGGAAACGACTATGGCTACACCTTC,CSASVEGNDYGYTF,TRBJ1-2,.,.,TRBV20-1
TGCAGTGGGGAACAGGGGGCCTCCTACGAGCAGTACTTC,CSGEQGASYEQYF,TRBJ2-7,TRBD1,.,TRBV20-1
TGTGCCATCAGGGGGTCCTCGACACAACTCTATGGCTACACCTTC,CAIRGSSTQLYGYTF,TRBJ1-2,.,.,TRBV10-3
TGTGCCAGCAGCGTGAGGGACGGAGGAAACACTGAAGCTTTCTTT,CASSVRDGGNTEAFF,TRBJ1-1,.,many,TRBV9
TGTGCCAGCAGCCCCGGGACAGGGACTAACTATGGCTACACCTTC,CASSPGTGTNYGYTF,TRBJ1-2,TRBD1,.,TRBV19
TGTGCCAGCACCCTTGGTTACCCGGGTGAGCAGTACTTC,CASTLGYPGEQYF,TRBJ2-7,.,few,TRBV2
TGTGCTAGCAGCTCATTACGACAGGGTGAGCAGTACTTC,CASSSLRQGEQYF,TRBJ2-7,TRBD1,.,TRBV7-7
TGCAGCGTGGGGGGACGGCTCAATCAGCCCCAGCATTTT,CSVGGRLNQPQHF,TRBJ1-5,.,.,TRBV29-1
TGTGCCACCAGTGGGCCAGGGGGCGCGGAGCAGTTCTTC,CATSGPGGAEQFF,TRBJ2-1,TRBD1,few,TRBV24-1
TGTGCCAGCAGGTTACAGGGGGCCGGGTTCTTC,CASRLQGAGFF,TRBJ2-1,TRBD1,many,TRBV2
TGCAGTGCTAGAGTGTCAGTGAGTAATGAAAAACTGTTTTTT,CSARVSVSNEKLFF,TRBJ1-4,.,many,TRBV20-1
TGCAGCGTCGTACAGATCAACCCCTCCTACGAGCAGTACTTC,CSVVQINPSYEQYF,TRBJ2-7,.,.,TRBV29-1
TGTGCCACCAGCAGCCTACAGGAGAATAGCAATCAGCCCCAGCATTTT,CATSSLQENSNQPQHF,TRBJ1-5,.,few,TRBV15
TGTGCCAGCAGCGAGGGGGGTAGGAGCAAAAACATTCAGTACTTC,CASSEGGRSKNIQYF,TRBJ2-4,.,.,TRBV9
TGCGCCAGCAGTTTACAGGGTCCTGGGGCCAACGTCCTGACTTTC,CASSLQGPGANVLTF,TRBJ2-6,.,.,TRBV5-1
TGCAGCGTCCTCGGGACAGGGTCCCACGAGCAGTACTTC,CSVLGTGSHEQYF,TRBJ2-7,TRBD1,once,TRBV29-1
TGTGCCAGCAGCCTAACCGAGGGCGGGGGGGCCCGTAATGAGCAGTACTTC,CASSLTEGGGARNEQYF,TRBJ2-7,TRBD2,.,TRBV7-2
TGTGCCAGTAGTATGGACCGGGACAGGGGAAAGCCCCAGCATTTT,CASSMDRDRGKPQHF,TRBJ1-5,TRBD1,.,TRBV19
TGTGCCAGCTCGGCCTGGACAGCTTACGAGCAGTACTTC,CASSAWTAYEQYF,TRBJ2-7,.,many,TRBV18
TGTGCCAGCAGCTTAGCAGAGAATTCACCCCACCACTTT,CASSLAENSPHHF,TRBJ1-6,.,.,TRBV7-2
TGCGCCAGCAGCTTTACCGGGGCGTCTGTTGAAAAACTGTTTTTT,CASSFTGASVEKLFF,TRBJ1-4,.,.,TRBV5-1
TGTGCCTGGAGTGGGGGGGGTAGCAATCAGCCCCAGCATTTT,CAWSGGGSNQPQHF,TRBJ1-5,.,few,TRBV30
TGTGCCAGTAGTACCCCGGGACAGCCCTACGAGCAGTACTTC,CASSTPGQPYEQYF,TRBJ2-7,TRBD1,.,TRBV19
TGTGCCAGCAATCCACCTAGACAGGGTGGCTCTGGGGCCAACGTCCTGACTTTC,CASNPPRQGGSGANVLTF,TRBJ2-6,TRBD1,few,TRBV6-1
TGCAGTGCTAGAGCAGCGGCCGGGAGCAATGAGCAGTTCTTC,CSARAAAGSNEQFF,TRBJ2-1,.,.,TRBV20-1
TGTGCCAGCAGTTACCCTCGACAGGGAGCCTACGAGCAGTACTTC,CASSYPRQGAYEQYF,TRBJ2-7,TRBD1,many,TRBV6-6
TGTGCCAGCAGCTTAGGGTTAACTAGCGGGAGCAGGGAGACCCAGTACTTC,CASSLGLTSGSRETQYF,TRBJ2-5,TRBD2,.,TRBV7-2
TGTGCCAGCAGCCAAGGGCAGGGCTCAGAGACCCAGTACTTC,CASSQGQGSETQYF,TRBJ2-5,.,.,TRBV4-2
TGTGCCAGTAGGATACAGGGGACCGAGAAGGGCTACACCTTC,CASRIQGTEKGYTF,TRBJ1-2,TRBD1,many,TRBV19
TGTGCCAGCAGTCACAGGGGAGTTGGAACAGATACGCAGTATTTT,CASSHRGVGTDTQYF,TRBJ2-3,TRBD1,many,TRBV6-5
TGTGCCATCGGAACCCCTGCCTCCTTC,CAIGTPASF,TRBJ1-2,.,many,TRBV10-3
TGTGCCAGCAGCCAGGACAGGGGGGAATCACCCCTCCACTTT,CASSQDRGESPLHF,TRBJ1-6,TRBD1,many,TRBV2
TGTGCCAGCAGTGAATCTAAGGGGGTGAGCTACGAGCAGTACTTC,CASSESKGVSYEQYF,TRBJ2-7,.,.,TRBV2
TGTGCCAGTAGTGTTGGACAATCACCCCTCCACTTT,CASSVGQSPLHF,TRBJ1-6,.,few,TRBV19
TGCGCCAGCAGCACCAAAGAGGGAGACAGGGTGGGAGGCTACACCTTC,CASSTKEGDRVGGYTF,TRBJ1-2,TRBD1,many,TRBV10-1
TGTGCCAGCAGCAGTATGGGGGGGGTAGGCAATGAGCAGTTCTTC,CASSSMGGVGNEQFF,TRBJ2-1,TRBD2,few,TRBV6-4
TGTGCCAGCAGCGGGACAGGGGGGGATAATTCACCCCTCCACTTT,CASSGTGGDNSPLHF,TRBJ1-6,TRBD1,many,TRBV2
TGTGCCAGTAGTATAGCTCCGGGACAGCAGTACGAGCAGTACTTC,CASSIAPGQQYEQYF,TRBJ2-7,TRBD1,.,TRBV19
TGTGCCAGCAGTAGGACAGGGGAATTCTACGAGCAGTACTTC,CASSRTGEFYEQYF,TRBJ2-7,TRBD1,many,TRBV12-3/TRBV12-4